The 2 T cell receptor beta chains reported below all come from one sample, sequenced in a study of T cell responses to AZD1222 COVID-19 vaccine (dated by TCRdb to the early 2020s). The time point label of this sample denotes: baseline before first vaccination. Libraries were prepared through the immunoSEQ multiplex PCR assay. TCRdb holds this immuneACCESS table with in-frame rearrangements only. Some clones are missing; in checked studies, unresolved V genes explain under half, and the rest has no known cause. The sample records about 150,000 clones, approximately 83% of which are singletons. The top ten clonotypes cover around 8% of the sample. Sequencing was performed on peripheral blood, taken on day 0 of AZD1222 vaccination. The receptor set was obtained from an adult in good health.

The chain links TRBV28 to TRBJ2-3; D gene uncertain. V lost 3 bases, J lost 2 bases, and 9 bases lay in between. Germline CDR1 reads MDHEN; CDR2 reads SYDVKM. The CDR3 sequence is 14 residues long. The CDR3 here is CASSLGSATDTQYF. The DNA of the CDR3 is TGTGCCAGCAGTTTGGGGTCGGCCACAGATACGCAGTATTTT.

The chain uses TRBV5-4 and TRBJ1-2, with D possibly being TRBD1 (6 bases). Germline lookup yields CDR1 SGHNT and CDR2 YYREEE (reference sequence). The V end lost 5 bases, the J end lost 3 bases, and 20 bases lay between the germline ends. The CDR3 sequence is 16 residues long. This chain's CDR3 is CASRAGRQAIDYGYTF. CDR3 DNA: TGTGCCAGCAGGGCGGGTCGACAGGCCATAGACTATGGCTACACCTTC.